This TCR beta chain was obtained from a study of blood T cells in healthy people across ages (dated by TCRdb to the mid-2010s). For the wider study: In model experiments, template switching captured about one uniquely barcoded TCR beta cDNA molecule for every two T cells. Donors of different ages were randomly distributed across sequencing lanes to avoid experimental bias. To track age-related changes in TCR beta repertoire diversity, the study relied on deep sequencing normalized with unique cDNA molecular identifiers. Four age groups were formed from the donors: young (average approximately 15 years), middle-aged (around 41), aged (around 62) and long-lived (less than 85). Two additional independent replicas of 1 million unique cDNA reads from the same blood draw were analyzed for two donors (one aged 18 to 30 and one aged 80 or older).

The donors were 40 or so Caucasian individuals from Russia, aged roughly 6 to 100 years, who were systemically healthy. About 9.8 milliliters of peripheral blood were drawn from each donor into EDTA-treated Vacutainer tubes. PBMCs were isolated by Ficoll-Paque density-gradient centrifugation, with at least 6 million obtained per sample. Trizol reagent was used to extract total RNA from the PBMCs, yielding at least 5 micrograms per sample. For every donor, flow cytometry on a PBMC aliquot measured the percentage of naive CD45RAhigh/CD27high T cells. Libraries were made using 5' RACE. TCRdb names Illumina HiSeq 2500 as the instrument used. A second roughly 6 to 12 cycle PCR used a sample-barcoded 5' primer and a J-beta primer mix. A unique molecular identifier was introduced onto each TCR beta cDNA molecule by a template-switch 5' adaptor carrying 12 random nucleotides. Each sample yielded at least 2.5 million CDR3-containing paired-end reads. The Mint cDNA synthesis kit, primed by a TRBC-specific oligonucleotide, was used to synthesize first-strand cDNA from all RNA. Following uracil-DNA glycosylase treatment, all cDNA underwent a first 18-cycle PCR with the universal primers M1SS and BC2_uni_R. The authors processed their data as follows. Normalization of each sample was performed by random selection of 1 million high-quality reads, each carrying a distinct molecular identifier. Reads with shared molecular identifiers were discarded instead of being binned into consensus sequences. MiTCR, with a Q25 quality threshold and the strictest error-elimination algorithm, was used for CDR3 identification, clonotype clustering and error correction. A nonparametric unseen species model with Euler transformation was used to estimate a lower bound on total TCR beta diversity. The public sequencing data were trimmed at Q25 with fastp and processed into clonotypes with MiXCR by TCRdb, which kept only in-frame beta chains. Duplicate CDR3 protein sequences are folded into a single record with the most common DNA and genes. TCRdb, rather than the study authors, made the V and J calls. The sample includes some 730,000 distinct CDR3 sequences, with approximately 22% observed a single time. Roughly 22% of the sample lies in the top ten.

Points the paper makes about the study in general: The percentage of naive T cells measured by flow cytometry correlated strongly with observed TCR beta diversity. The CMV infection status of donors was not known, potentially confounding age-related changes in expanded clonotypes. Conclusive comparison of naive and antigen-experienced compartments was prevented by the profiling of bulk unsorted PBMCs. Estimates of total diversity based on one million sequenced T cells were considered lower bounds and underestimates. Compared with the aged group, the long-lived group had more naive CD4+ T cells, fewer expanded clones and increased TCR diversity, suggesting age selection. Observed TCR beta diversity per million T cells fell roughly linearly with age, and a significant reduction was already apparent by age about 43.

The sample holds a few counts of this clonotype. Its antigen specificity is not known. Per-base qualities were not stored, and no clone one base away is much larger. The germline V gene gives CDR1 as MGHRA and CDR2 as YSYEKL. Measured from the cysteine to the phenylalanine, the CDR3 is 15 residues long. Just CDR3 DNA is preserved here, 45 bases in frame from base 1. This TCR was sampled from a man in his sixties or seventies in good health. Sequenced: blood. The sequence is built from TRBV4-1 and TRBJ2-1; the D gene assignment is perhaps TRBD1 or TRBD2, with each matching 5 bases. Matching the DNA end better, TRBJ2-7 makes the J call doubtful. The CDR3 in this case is CASSLKWQGAYEQYF. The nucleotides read TGCGCCAGCAGCCTGAAATGGCAGGGAGCATACGAGCAGTACTTC.